The sample holds many counts of the clone carrying this T cell receptor (beta chain). This record belongs to a study of T cells in Graves' hyperthyroidism and ophthalmopathy. Amplified TCR beta CDR3 regions derived from RNA transcripts. RT-PCR in the first round (using the HTBI primer set) targeted the TCR CDR3. Using its own MiXCR run on the multiplex PCR reads, TCRdb lists one record per CDR3 protein. The sample has a few hundred thousand distinct CDR3 sequences; roughly 14% are singletons. This CDR3 comprises 12 residues. Germline lookup yields CDR1 DFQATT and CDR2 SNEGSKA (reference sequence). Trimming cost V 6 bases and J 4 bases, with 13 bases left between them.

Specimen: blood. V and J are TRBV20-1 and TRBJ2-7; maybe TRBD2 (6 bases). This clonotype was obtained from a woman in her thirties with Graves' hyperthyroidism that later progressed to Graves' ophthalmopathy. The CDR3 reads CSASEGLYEQYF. CDR3 in DNA: TGCAGTGCCTCGGAGGGACTTTACGAGCAGTACTTC.